The clone carrying this T cell receptor (beta chain) was seen at least ten times. Its antigen is unidentified. The entry originates in a study of CD8 T cells in ankylosing spondylitis. Regarding the study as a whole: Reportedly, disease-linked clones are significantly enriched in ankylosing spondylitis patients' matched synovial fluid. Reactive arthritis synovial fluid and blood previously showed some of these motif variants.

The CDR3 is 13 residues long. Construction of TCR beta libraries was performed using quantitative 5'-RACE with molecular barcodes. A single record per CDR3 protein comes from TCRdb applying MiXCR to the 5' RACE reads. This table holds around 250,000 distinct CDR3 sequences, roughly 10% found once. The chain couples TRBV21-1 to TRBJ2-7. TRBV21-1 counts as a pseudogene. The receptor comes from a male donor with ankylosing spondylitis or in good health (not recorded which). Input material: blood, either unsorted or a sorted T cell fraction (not recorded which). CDR3 DNA: TGTGCCAGCAGCCGTCGCTCCTCCTACGAGCAGTACTTC. This sequence encodes CASSRRSSYEQYF.